Sequencing of this TCR beta chain was carried out in a study of T cell repertoires in cytomegalovirus infection. Overall study results and limits: Cumulated frequencies of public TCR beta families served to identify carriers of CMV plus the relevant HLA.

Deletions cut 5 bases from V and 1 base from J, with 10 bases between. Germline V gives CDR1 MNHEY, CDR2 SMNVEV (reference sequence). The CDR3 is 14 amino acids. For this clonotype: Antigen unknown.

TCRdb fed the reads into MiXCR, producing one record per CDR3 protein. This sample has approximately 990,000 distinct CDR3 sequences, with about a third found just once. The rearrangement joins TRBV27 to TRBJ2-3, with no clear D. The TCR sequence derives from a human donor in good health (CMV status not recorded). Some clones in this sample may be carry-over from other donors' samples. The sample consisted of cultured CD8+ T cells from PBMCs, taken from culture after CMV antigen stimulation. The CDR3 nucleotides are TGTGCCAGCAGTCCCTTCTTCGGCACAGATACGCAGTATTTT. It is translated as CASSPFFGTDTQYF.